This is a list of T cell receptor beta chains from one sample in a study of OX40 agonist ivuxolimab in advanced cancers. Repertoires were generated with immunoSEQ multiplex PCR, while TCRdb's copy carries only in-frame clones and drops some. Here the sample spans approximately 60,000 clones, approximately 78% being singletons. The sequencing used CD4+ or CD8+ T cells sorted from blood, collected in a trial of the OX40 agonist ivuxolimab. The receptor set was obtained from an adult with an advanced solid tumor such as melanoma, head and neck, liver or kidney cancer. CDR3s include the opening cysteine and the closing phenylalanine or tryptophan. The D gene is left open where the match is weak. Some rows mark clone size as missing; the rest say once, few, many or name a class of expanded clone.

V gene	D gene	clone size	J gene	CDR3 protein	CDR3 DNA
TRBV7-6	NA	NA	TRBJ2-1	CASSLGGATYNEQFF	TGTGCCAGCAGCTTAGGGGGAGCAACCTACAATGAGCAGTTCTTC
TRBV4-2	TRBD1	few	TRBJ2-5	CASSQEGGAETQYF	TGTGCCAGCAGCCAAGAAGGGGGCGCGGAGACCCAGTACTTC
TRBV5-1	TRBD1	NA	TRBJ2-1	CASSPRTGSYNEQFF	TGCGCCAGCAGCCCCCGGACAGGGTCCTACAATGAGCAGTTCTTC
TRBV7-7	NA	few	TRBJ2-7	CASSRNGAGEQYF	TGTGCTAGCAGCCGTAACGGAGCTGGGGAGCAGTACTTC
TRBV13	TRBD2	medium-sized	TRBJ2-2	CASSPTSGGINTGELFF	TGTGCCAGCAGCCCTACTAGCGGGGGGATAAACACCGGGGAGCTGTTTTTT
TRBV19	TRBD1	NA	TRBJ1-5	CATLGQGLLDQPQHF	TGTGCCACCTTGGGACAGGGGTTGTTGGATCAGCCCCAGCATTTT
TRBV9	NA	NA	TRBJ2-7	CASSVDPQGSYEQYF	TGTGCCAGCAGCGTAGATCCCCAGGGGTCCTACGAGCAGTACTTC
TRBV10-3	NA	once	TRBJ2-3	CANRGDRSTDTQYF	TGTGCAAATCGGGGGGACAGGAGCACAGATACGCAGTATTTT
TRBV30	NA	NA	TRBJ1-1	CAWYRDGMNTEAFF	TGTGCCTGGTACAGGGACGGAATGAACACTGAAGCTTTCTTT
TRBV4-1	NA	NA	TRBJ2-5	CASSQGWKPKGGTSAETQYF	TGCGCCAGCAGCCAAGGATGGAAACCTAAAGGAGGGACCTCCGCGGAGACCCAGTACTTC
TRBV6-1	TRBD1	NA	TRBJ2-5	CASSGRNRGLGETQYF	TGTGCCAGCAGTGGTCGCAACAGGGGCCTAGGGGAGACCCAGTACTTC
TRBV6-5	NA	NA	TRBJ1-6	CASGNILMGDSPLHF	TGTGCCAGCGGAAACATCCTTATGGGTGATTCACCCCTCCACTTT
TRBV5-4	TRBD1	NA	TRBJ1-5	CASSLYQGTGRGTPQHF	TGTGCCAGCAGCTTGTATCAAGGGACAGGGAGAGGCACGCCCCAGCATTTT
TRBV6-1	NA	NA	TRBJ1-5	CASSVLDWSNQPQHF	TGTGCCAGCAGTGTATTGGATTGGAGCAATCAGCCCCAGCATTTT
TRBV2	TRBD1	NA	TRBJ1-2	CASSEGTGRDYGYTF	TGTGCCAGCAGTGAAGGGACAGGGAGGGACTATGGCTACACCTTC
TRBV9	TRBD1	NA	TRBJ1-1	CASSVGQGWTEAFF	TGTGCCAGCAGCGTAGGACAGGGATGGACTGAAGCTTTCTTT
TRBV7-9	NA	NA	TRBJ2-7	CASSPASANYEQYF	TGTGCCAGCAGCCCTGCTAGCGCAAACTACGAGCAGTACTTC
TRBV5-1	TRBD1	NA	TRBJ2-3	CASSFTTGQGTDTQYF	TGCGCCAGCAGCTTTACGACGGGACAGGGGACAGATACGCAGTATTTT
TRBV9	TRBD2	many	TRBJ2-2	CASSVTPPGDGGDTGELFF	TGTGCCAGCAGCGTAACTCCCCCAGGGGACGGGGGGGACACCGGGGAGCTGTTTTTT
TRBV4-1	NA	NA	TRBJ2-5	CASSYRDKQETQYF	TGCGCCAGCAGCTACCGGGACAAGCAAGAGACCCAGTACTTC
TRBV9	TRBD1	NA	TRBJ2-5	CASSVRGGYQETQYF	TGTGCCAGCAGCGTACGAGGGGGCTACCAAGAGACCCAGTACTTC
TRBV7-9	TRBD2	NA	TRBJ2-7	CASSIAGAYEQYF	TGTGCCAGCAGCATAGCGGGAGCCTACGAGCAGTACTTC
TRBV4-3	TRBD1	many	TRBJ2-3	CASSPEGQPRDTQYF	TGCGCCAGCAGCCCTGAGGGACAGCCTAGGGATACGCAGTATTTT
TRBV5-1	NA	NA	TRBJ2-5	CASSFGAQETQYF	TGCGCCAGCAGCTTCGGGGCCCAAGAGACCCAGTACTTC
TRBV4-2	NA	NA	TRBJ2-3	CASSQEGGGDTQYF	TGTGCCAGCAGCCAAGAGGGTGGGGGGGATACGCAGTATTTT
TRBV11-2	NA	NA	TRBJ2-7	CASSQDLTSSYEQYF	TGTGCCAGCAGCCAAGATCTCACAAGCTCCTACGAGCAGTACTTC
TRBV6-5	NA	medium-sized	TRBJ1-5	CASSYTPPQGNQPQHF	TGTGCCAGCAGTTATACACCGCCCCAGGGGAATCAGCCCCAGCATTTT
TRBV10-3	NA	NA	TRBJ2-3	CATDAGPGTDTQYF	TGTGCCACCGACGCTGGGCCAGGGACAGATACGCAGTATTTT
TRBV11-1	NA	NA	TRBJ2-1	CASSSGVVADNEQFF	TGTGCCAGCAGCTCGGGGGTGGTAGCGGACAATGAGCAGTTCTTC
TRBV11-2	NA	NA	TRBJ1-2	CASNDPMIRTGYTF	TGTGCCAGCAACGACCCAATGATAAGAACTGGCTACACCTTC
TRBV30	NA	NA	TRBJ2-7	CAWTPAGSYEQYF	TGTGCCTGGACTCCGGCAGGCTCCTACGAGCAGTACTTC
TRBV9	TRBD1	NA	TRBJ1-2	CASSVGAGGQGRSTGYTF	TGTGCCAGCAGCGTAGGAGCGGGGGGACAGGGAAGGTCGACTGGCTACACCTTC
TRBV6-1	NA	NA	TRBJ1-4	CASTLSRLGGKLFF	TGTGCCAGCACTCTGTCGAGGTTAGGAGGAAAACTGTTTTTT
TRBV19	NA	NA	TRBJ1-5	CASSRVNQPQHF	TGTGCCAGTAGTCGGGTTAATCAGCCCCAGCATTTT
TRBV18	NA	once	TRBJ2-3	CASSPFGQHTDTQYF	TGTGCCAGCTCACCCTTCGGACAGCACACAGATACGCAGTATTTT
TRBV7-3	NA	NA	TRBJ2-3	CASSSHGADTQYF	TGTGCCAGCAGCTCCCACGGAGCAGATACGCAGTATTTT
TRBV12-5	NA	once	TRBJ1-5	CASGLVQSSNQPQHF	TGTGCTAGTGGTTTGGTACAGAGTTCCAATCAGCCCCAGCATTTT
TRBV11-2	TRBD2	NA	TRBJ2-1	CASSLGLAASYNEQFF	TGTGCCAGCAGCTTAGGGCTAGCGGCCTCCTACAATGAGCAGTTCTTC
TRBV19	NA	NA	TRBJ2-1	CASGQIVGPSYNEQFF	TGTGCCAGTGGTCAAATTGTTGGGCCATCCTACAATGAGCAGTTCTTC
TRBV29-1	TRBD1	NA	TRBJ2-7	CSVNQGRGREQYF	TGCAGCGTCAATCAGGGCAGGGGGCGAGAGCAGTACTTC
TRBV19	NA	NA	TRBJ2-3	CASRRTVSTDTQYF	TGTGCCAGTAGGAGGACAGTAAGCACAGATACGCAGTATTTT
TRBV7-9	NA	NA	TRBJ2-3	CASSQADTQYF	TGTGCCAGCAGCCAGGCGGATACGCAGTATTTT
TRBV18	NA	NA	TRBJ1-2	CASSPIPGFSRGYGYTF	TGTGCCAGCTCACCGATACCAGGGTTCTCTAGAGGGTATGGCTACACCTTC
TRBV4-2	TRBD1	NA	TRBJ2-7	CASSDRDRRPYEQYF	TGTGCCAGCAGCGACCGGGACAGACGACCCTACGAGCAGTACTTC
TRBV27	NA	NA	TRBJ1-1	CASSLVYAGTEAFF	TGTGCCAGCAGTTTAGTGTACGCGGGCACTGAAGCTTTCTTT
TRBV10-3	TRBD2	NA	TRBJ2-4	CAISEWTSGDGRGGIQYF	TGTGCCATCAGTGAGTGGACTAGCGGAGATGGTAGGGGGGGCATTCAGTACTTC
TRBV4-2	NA	NA	TRBJ2-7	CASSLGGPGDEQYF	TGTGCCAGCAGTCTGGGGGGACCCGGCGACGAGCAGTACTTC
TRBV4-3	NA	NA	TRBJ1-3	CASSPRWDNSGNTIYF	TGCGCCAGCAGCCCGAGGTGGGACAACTCTGGAAACACCATATATTTT